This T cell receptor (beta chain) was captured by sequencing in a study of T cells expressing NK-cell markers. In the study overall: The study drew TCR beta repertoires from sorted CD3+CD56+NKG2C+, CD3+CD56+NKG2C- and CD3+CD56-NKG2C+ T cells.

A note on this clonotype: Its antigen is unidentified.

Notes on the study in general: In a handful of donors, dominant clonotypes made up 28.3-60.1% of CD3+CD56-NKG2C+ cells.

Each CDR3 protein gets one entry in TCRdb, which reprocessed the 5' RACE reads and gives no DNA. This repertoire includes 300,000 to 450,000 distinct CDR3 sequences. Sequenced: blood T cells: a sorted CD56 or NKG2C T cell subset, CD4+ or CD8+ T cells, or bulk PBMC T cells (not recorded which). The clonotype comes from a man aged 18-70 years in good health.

CDR3 sequence: CSARPPGSGQGPLHF. The chain links TRBV20-1 to TRBJ1-6; the TCRdb D gene call, TRBD1, has no DNA to confirm it. Germline CDR1 DFQATT, CDR2 SNEGSKA (reference sequence). The CDR3 length is 15 residues.